Each of the 25 T cell receptor beta chains below was sequenced from the same sample in a study of shared clonotypes between healthy human individuals (TCRdb year 2020). Library generation was performed with the immunoSEQ multiplex PCR assay. Imported from immuneACCESS, the table was reduced by TCRdb to in-frame sequences with V and J called. These copies leave out some clones; in studies compared against another copy, an unresolved V gene accounts for under half, and the cause of the remainder is not known. This sample comprises about 670,000 clones, 60% to 80% of them detected only once. Approximately 1.8% of the sample comes from the top ten. The sample comprised memory CD4+ T cells sorted from blood. The sample's cell subset or site label is to be understood as: CD45RA-negative fraction. The receptors come from a woman in her twenties or thirties in good health.

The chain couples TRBV29-1 to TRBJ1-2, with TRBD1 matching over 10 bases. V dropped 6 bases and J dropped 4; count of bases not matched to a gene: 5. The CDR3 has 13 residues. Germline CDR1 reads SQVTM; CDR2 reads ANQGSEA. As DNA, the CDR3 is TGCAGCGTGTGGACAGGGGGGAGCTATGGCTACACCTTC. Protein: CSVWTGGSYGYTF. The full variable domain, in which reference TRBV29-1 and TRBJ1-2 provide the parts outside the CDR3, is SAVISQKPSRDICQRGTSLTIQCQVDSQVTMMFWYRQQPGQSLTLIATANQGSEATYESGFVIDKFPISRPNLTFSTLTVSNMSPEDSSIYLCSVWTGGSYGYTFGSGTRLTVV.

The CDR3, as DNA: TGCGCCAGCAGCTTGGGCTTCCAATCCGAAGAGACCCAGTACTTC. It yields the protein CASSLGFQSEETQYF. The gene calls are TRBV5-1 and TRBJ2-5; unclear D gene. CDR3 length equals 15 residues. Germline assignment: CDR1 SGHRS and CDR2 YFSETQ. The V and J ends lost 0 bases and 3 bases respectively, with 12 bases between them. Full variable domain (outside the CDR3, taken from reference TRBV5-1 and TRBJ2-5): KAGVTQTPRYLIKTRGQQVTLSCSPISGHRSVSWYQQTPGQGLQFLFEYFSETQRNKGNFPGRFSGRQFSNSRSEMNVSTLELGDSALYLCASSLGFQSEETQYFGPGTRLLVL.

This clone has only one observation. The chain couples TRBV5-1 to TRBJ1-1; 9 nucleotides agree with TRBD1. The CDR3 sequence is 15 residues long. The V segment lost 2 bases and the J segment 4 bases; nucleotides outside the gene matches: 6. Per germline, CDR1 SGHRS and CDR2 YFSETQ. CDR3 residues: CASSFLTDRGTEAFF. The CDR3 nucleotides read TGCGCCAGCAGCTTCTTAACGGACAGGGGCACTGAAGCTTTCTTT.

This clone has a count of ten or more. This sample also contains other DNA sequences that code for the same CDR3. The genes are TRBV7-9 and TRBJ2-7; no clear D gene. Trimming took off 4 bases at V and 3 bases at J, with 7 bases between the two ends. CDR1 is SEHNR, CDR2 FQNEAQ, per germline (reference sequence). The CDR3 loop spans 12 amino acids. CDR3 sequence: CASSSTGYEQYF. In DNA form, the CDR3 reads TGTGCCAGCAGCTCGACTGGCTACGAGCAGTACTTC.

This clone was detected only a few times. Other DNA sequences in this sample translate to the same CDR3. The genes are TRBV6-5 and TRBJ1-2; D perhaps matches TRBD1 (5 bases). The CDR3 runs 14 residues. V lost 2 bases and J lost 4, with 11 bases in between. Germline CDR1 reads MNHEY; CDR2 reads SVGAGI. The chain's CDR3 is CASSYGGVSYGYTF. For the CDR3, the DNA is TGTGCCAGCAGTTACGGGGGTGTTAGCTATGGCTACACCTTC.

V and J are TRBV5-1 and TRBJ1-1, with TRBD1 matching 9 bases. The CDR3 has 15 residues. CDR1 SGHRS and CDR2 YFSETQ come from the germline V gene. The V gene end was trimmed by 4 bases and the J gene end by 6 bases; junction bases not matched to a gene: 10. The CDR3 is CASSPRTGVGAEAFF. The CDR3 nucleotides are TGCGCCAGCAGCCCACGGACAGGGGTTGGGGCTGAAGCTTTCTTT.

V is TRBV23-1 and J is TRBJ2-4, with TRBD2 matching 9 bases. TRBV23-1 is an ORF for which the function is uncertain. CDR3 length: 17 residues. Trimming cost V 2 bases and J 1 base; bases outside gene matches: 6. CDR3 loop: CASSQRASGMAKNIQYF. The CDR3 bases are TGCGCCAGCAGTCAAAGGGCTAGCGGGATGGCCAAAAACATTCAGTACTTC.

The chain recombines TRBV15 with TRBJ2-1; D may correspond to TRBD1 or TRBD2 (6 bases each). There are 12 residues in the CDR3. Germline CDR1 is LNHNV and CDR2 is YYDKDF (reference sequence). V shed 5 bases and J shed 10 bases, with 12 bases lying between them. The CDR3 nucleotides are TGTGCCACCAGCGGGGGGCGGGTCGAGCAGTTCTTC. Its protein is CATSGGRVEQFF.

The chain employs TRBV15 and TRBJ2-3; D is uncertain. V lost 3 bases to trimming and J lost 4 bases, with 11 bases between them. The germline gives CDR1 LNHNV, CDR2 YYDKDF (reference sequence). The CDR3 runs to 14 residues. The CDR3, as DNA: TGTGCCACCAGCAGCGGAACCCGGGCAGATACGCAGTATTTT. Amino acids: CATSSGTRADTQYF.

This clone has just a few counts. The gene calls are TRBV25-1 and TRBJ2-4, with D unresolved. CDR3 length: 14 residues. The germline V and J ends were trimmed by 3 bases and 6 bases, with 12 bases remaining between them. Germline lookup yields CDR1 MGHDK and CDR2 SYGVNS. The CDR3 reads CASSDLVGANIQYF. The CDR3 nucleotides read TGTGCCAGCAGTGACCTCGTGGGCGCAAACATTCAGTACTTC.

This clone was seen more than once but under ten times. The sample carries other DNA sequences with the same CDR3. The chain carries TRBV2 and TRBJ2-5; 13 bases line up with TRBD2. CDR3 length: 17 residues. Germline CDR1 is SNHLY and CDR2 is FYNNEI. J gave up 5 bases and V 3 bases, and 9 bases lay outside the gene matches. CDR3 bases: TGTGCCAGCAGTGACCGGACTAGCGGGAGAAGGTGGGAGACCCAGTACTTC. Translated: CASSDRTSGRRWETQYF. The full variable domain, with the rest looked up from reference TRBV2 and TRBJ2-5, is EPEVTQTPSHQVTQMGQEVILRCVPISNHLYFYWYRQILGQKVEFLVSFYNNEISEKSEIFDDQFSVERPDGSNFTLKIRSTKLEDSAMYFCASSDRTSGRRWETQYFGPGTRLLVL.

The chain combines TRBV7-8 with TRBJ1-3; TRBD1 is a possible D gene (6 bases). Germline lookup yields CDR1 SGHVS and CDR2 FQNEAQ. This CDR3 is built from 16 residues. V was clipped by 5 bases and J by 4 bases, with 18 bases between them. The CDR3 DNA reads TGTGCCAGCAGCCAAAACGGGGGGCGGTTAGGAAACACCATATATTTT. This translates into CASSQNGGRLGNTIYF. Drawing the rest from reference TRBV7-8 and TRBJ1-3, the complete variable domain is GAGVSQSPRYKVAKRGQDVALRCDPISGHVSLFWYQQALGQGPEFLTYFQNEAQLDKSGLPSDRFFAERPEGSVSTLKIQRTQQEDSAVYLCASSQNGGRLGNTIYFGEGSWLTVV.

The sample holds one count of this clone. The genes are TRBV25-1 and TRBJ1-3, with D possibly matching TRBD1 (5 bases). CDR1 and CDR2 from the germline V gene are MGHDK and SYGVNS. The CDR3 runs 16 residues. Trimming took 2 bases from V and 0 from J, leaving 11 bases between them. The CDR3 region has the DNA TGTGCCAGCAGTGAACGGGGGACCTACTCTGGAAACACCATATATTTT. Translation: CASSERGTYSGNTIYF.

The chain combines TRBV4-1 with TRBJ1-4, with D uncertain. The germline V and J ends were trimmed by 2 bases and 5 bases, with 12 bases remaining between them. CDR1 is MGHRA and CDR2 is YSYEKL in the germline V gene. This CDR3 has 15 amino acids. Here the CDR3 DNA reads TGCGCCAGCAGCCAACTAGACGGCTTCAATGAAAAACTGTTTTTT. Protein sequence: CASSQLDGFNEKLFF.

The chain has TRBV5-1 and TRBJ2-3, with 9 bases aligning to TRBD1. Per the germline V gene, CDR1 is SGHRS and CDR2 is YFSETQ. Germline trimming cut 3 bases from V and 2 bases from J; bases unmatched to any gene: 13. The CDR3 loop spans 18 amino acids. The chain's CDR3 is CASSSAQKTGGVTDTQYF. The CDR3 region has the DNA TGCGCCAGCAGCTCCGCCCAGAAGACAGGGGGAGTCACAGATACGCAGTATTTT.

V and J are TRBV7-2 and TRBJ1-5; perhaps TRBD1 as D (5 bases). The germline V and J ends were trimmed by 5 bases and 6 bases, with 17 bases remaining between them. The germline CDR1 and CDR2 sequences are SGHTA and FQGNSA. The CDR3 covers 15 residues. The CDR3, as DNA: TGTGCCAGCAGCCCAACCTCGGGGGTCCGTCAGCCCCAGCATTTT. Residues: CASSPTSGVRQPQHF.

Regarding this clone: Other nucleotide sequences in the sample specify the same CDR3. The chain employs TRBV5-1 and TRBJ1-3, with a tentative D call TRBD1 (5 bases). Trimming shortened V by 4 bases and J by 2 bases, and 10 bases separated the two germline ends. The CDR3 has 14 amino acids. The germline V gene has CDR1 SGHRS and CDR2 YFSETQ. DNA for the CDR3: TGCGCCAGCAGCCCCGGGACTACTGGAAACACCATATATTTT. It yields the protein CASSPGTTGNTIYF.

The sample holds a few counts of this clone. This specimen includes other DNA sequences encoding the same CDR3. The chain couples TRBV4-1 to TRBJ2-7; 7 positions match TRBD1. Germline V gives CDR1 MGHRA, CDR2 YSYEKL. Unmatched junction bases numbered 6, after V lost 0 bases and J lost 1 base. The CDR3 runs 16 residues. Written as DNA, the CDR3 is TGCGCCAGCAGCCAAGAGAAGGCAGGGGGATCCTACGAGCAGTACTTC. This codes for CASSQEKAGGSYEQYF.

In nucleotides, the CDR3 is TGTGCCAGCAGAGCAGGGGGCGGAGAGACCCAGTACTTC. It codes for CASRAGGGETQYF. The chain uses TRBV28 and TRBJ2-5, with 8 bases matching TRBD1. The CDR3 sequence is 13 residues long. J was trimmed by 4 bases and V by 6 bases; bases with no gene match: 4. CDR1 MDHEN and CDR2 SYDVKM come from the germline V gene.

Details on this clone: Other DNA sequences of this sample code for an identical CDR3. The gene calls are TRBV5-1 and TRBJ2-1; TRBD1 aligns across 10 bases. Germline CDR1 reads SGHRS; CDR2 reads YFSETQ. This CDR3 region has 15 residues. Germline trimming cut 5 bases from V and 1 base from J; bases unmatched to any gene: 3. The CDR3 here is CASSRDRGSYNEQFF. The CDR3 DNA follows: TGCGCCAGCAGTAGGGACAGGGGTTCCTACAATGAGCAGTTCTTC.

V is TRBV2 and J is TRBJ2-7; tentatively, D is TRBD2 (5 bases). Trimming removed 9 bases from V and 4 bases from J, with 16 bases in between. The CDR3 runs to 13 residues. Germline CDR1 and CDR2: SNHLY and FYNNEI. The CDR3 is CASARTFLYEQYF. The CDR3 region has the DNA TGTGCCAGTGCGAGGACTTTTCTTTACGAGCAGTACTTC.

V is TRBV28 and J is TRBJ1-5; D not resolved. The CDR3 is 14 residues long. Germline CDR1 is MDHEN and CDR2 is SYDVKM. V lost 5 bases to trimming and J lost 5 bases, with 13 bases between them. CDR3 in amino acids: CASSPRRADQPQHF. Here the CDR3 DNA reads TGTGCCAGCAGTCCGCGTAGGGCTGATCAGCCCCAGCATTTT.

The genes are TRBV2 and TRBJ1-5; D call uncertain. This CDR3 has 14 residues. Germline V CDR1 and CDR2: SNHLY, FYNNEI. Trimming stripped 2 bases from V and 2 bases from J, with 7 bases between. CDR3 sequence: CASSETNRNQPQHF. The CDR3 region has the DNA TGTGCCAGCAGTGAAACAAATCGCAATCAGCCCCAGCATTTT.

V usage is TRBV27 and J usage is TRBJ2-6, with a possible D match to TRBD1 (6 bases). This CDR3 has 15 amino acids. The germline gives CDR1 MNHEY, CDR2 SMNVEV (reference sequence). V was cut by 7 bases and J by 2 bases, with 12 bases left in between. The CDR3 region is CASKQQGAGANVLTF. The CDR3 DNA reads as TGTGCCAGCAAACAACAGGGAGCTGGGGCCAACGTCCTGACTTTC. Based on the CDR3 plus reference TRBV27 and TRBJ2-6, the full variable domain is EAQVTQNPRYLITVTGKKLTVTCSQNMNHEYMSWYRQDPGLGLRQIYYSMNVEVTDKGDVPEGYKVSRKEKRNFPLILESPSPNQTSLYFCASKQQGAGANVLTFGAGSRLTVL.

This clone was counted a few times. This chain links TRBV5-1 with TRBJ2-7; perhaps TRBD1 as D (5 bases). The CDR3 has 16 amino acids. Germline values: CDR1 SGHRS, CDR2 YFSETQ. The V end lost 0 bases, the J end lost 1 base, and 14 bases lay between the germline ends. CDR3 region: CASSLGFGAGSYEQYF. CDR3 bases: TGCGCCAGCAGCTTGGGTTTTGGTGCAGGGTCCTACGAGCAGTACTTC.